Below are 10 T cell receptor beta chains sequenced from a single sample in a study of CD8 T cells in ankylosing spondylitis. TCRdb independently ran MiXCR on the 5' RACE reads; one entry per CDR3 protein. The sample has 150,000 or so distinct CDR3 sequences, roughly 18% seen once. Sequenced input: blood, either unsorted or a sorted T cell fraction (not recorded which). The origin of the receptors is a male donor with ankylosing spondylitis or in good health (not recorded which).

The chain employs TRBV28 and TRBJ2-1; 10 bases fit TRBD2. J was trimmed by 1 base and V by 5 bases; bases with no gene match: 11. Germline lookup yields CDR1 MDHEN and CDR2 SYDVKM. The CDR3 is 18 amino acids. CDR3 protein: CASSQRSGRAASYNEQFF. CDR3 DNA sequence: TGTGCCAGCAGTCAAAGAAGCGGGAGGGCCGCGTCCTACAATGAGCAGTTCTTC. The full variable domain, rest sourced from reference TRBV28 and TRBJ2-1, is DVKVTQSSRYLVKRTGEKVFLECVQDMDHENMFWYRQDPGLGLRLIYFSYDVKMKEKGDIPEGYSVSREKKERFSLILESASTNQTSMYLCASSQRSGRAASYNEQFFGPGTRLTVL.

This chain joins TRBV4-1 and TRBJ2-3; 11 nucleotides line up with TRBD2. The J segment lost 1 base and the V segment lost 3 bases, leaving 0 bases of the junction unmatched. Germline-derived CDR1 and CDR2 are MGHRA and YSYEKL. This CDR3 spans 15 amino acids. The CDR3 region is CASSQGLAGTDTQYF. The CDR3 DNA sequence: TGCGCCAGCAGCCAGGGACTAGCGGGCACAGATACGCAGTATTTT.

At least ten counts were recorded for this clonotype. The CDR3 region has the DNA TGTGCCAGCAGCGAAACATCGGGATCACTCTCTGGAAACACCATATATTTT. This sequence encodes CASSETSGSLSGNTIYF. The chain combines TRBV3-2 with TRBJ1-3; TRBD1 reflects the table's D call only, with no check against the DNA. TRBV3-2 is recorded as a pseudogene. The CDR3 contains 17 residues.

The chain has TRBV3-1 and TRBJ2-7; D is undetermined. The germline V gene encodes CDR1 LGHDT and CDR2 YNNKEL (reference sequence). The CDR3 is 12 residues long. V lost 0 bases and J 3 bases, leaving 3 bases between the germline ends. CDR3 region: CASSQDIYEQYF. In DNA, the CDR3 is TGTGCCAGCAGCCAAGACATCTACGAGCAGTACTTC.

This clonotype occurred many times. This chain links TRBV5-1 with TRBJ2-6; TRBD1 aligns across 9 bases. Germline CDR1 SGHRS, CDR2 YFSETQ. The CDR3 length is 18 residues. V dropped 4 bases and J dropped 0; count of bases not matched to a gene: 8. The CDR3, as DNA: TGCGCCAGCAGCACCGGGACAGGGCCATCCTCTGGGGCCAACGTCCTGACTTTC. Residues: CASSTGTGPSSGANVLTF.

The sample holds many counts of this clonotype. The chain couples TRBV5-4 to TRBJ2-1, with 8 bases that match TRBD2. V gave up 1 base and J gave up 4 bases; unmatched junction bases: 4. This CDR3 spans 15 amino acids. Germline-derived CDR1 and CDR2 are SGHNT and YYREEE (reference sequence). The CDR3 DNA sequence: TGTGCCAGCAGCTTGACTAGCGGTTCTTACAATGAGCAGTTCTTC. Translation gives CASSLTSGSYNEQFF.

This clonotype was counted ten times or more. The chain's CDR3 is CSARDVQAPYNEQFF. The CDR3 nucleotides read TGCAGTGCTAGAGATGTCCAGGCCCCCTACAATGAGCAGTTCTTC. The V gene is TRBV20-1, the J gene TRBJ2-1, with no clear D. Germline V gives CDR1 DFQATT, CDR2 SNEGSKA (reference sequence). There are 15 residues in the CDR3. V lost 0 bases to trimming and J lost 2 bases, with 11 bases between them.

This clonotype was recorded a few times. The rearrangement joins TRBV10-3 to TRBJ1-1; D is uncertain. The germline V and J ends were trimmed by 0 bases and 1 base, with 12 bases remaining between them. The germline CDR1 and CDR2 sequences are ENHRY and SYGVKD. CDR3 length: 16 residues. CDR3 protein: CAISESSAARNTEAFF. The CDR3 nucleotides are TGTGCCATCAGTGAGTCGAGCGCTGCGCGGAACACTGAAGCTTTCTTT.

This clonotype was detected many times. The V gene is TRBV12-3 or TRBV12-4, the J gene TRBJ1-4; no reliable D call. Deletions cut 3 bases from V and 5 bases from J, with 10 bases between. The length of the CDR3 is 14 residues. This chain's CDR3 is CASSLGHENEKLFF. CDR3 DNA sequence: TGTGCCAGCAGTTTGGGCCACGAGAATGAAAAACTGTTTTTT.

This clonotype occurred many times. The genes are TRBV12-5 and TRBJ2-5, with a weak D call TRBD2 (6 bases). This CDR3 is built from 14 residues. Germline V gene data show CDR1 as LGHNT and CDR2 as FRNRAP. V gave up 11 bases and J gave up 4 bases, with 20 bases separating them. The CDR3 loop reads CALYWDGSGETQYF. As DNA, the CDR3 is TGTGCTCTGTATTGGGACGGGAGCGGAGAGACCCAGTACTTC.